The 10 T cell receptor beta chains below come from one sample, sequenced in a study of shared clonotypes between healthy human individuals. Assay used: immunoSEQ multiplex PCR; TCRdb lists only in-frame clones, some missing. The data show more than 550,000 clones, 90% seen once. Source material: memory CD8+ T cells from PBMCs. The subset is: CD45RO+ cells pooled with CCR7-negative TemRA cells. The source is a man aged 18-30 years in good health. Some clones in this sample may be carry-over from other donors' samples.

This rearrangement joins TRBV11-2 to TRBJ2-1; the D is unclear. The germline V and J ends were trimmed by 2 bases and 4 bases, with 15 bases remaining between them. Germline V lookup: CDR1 SGHAT, CDR2 FQNNGV. The CDR3 is 16 amino acids. The CDR3 DNA sequence: TGTGCCAGCAGCTTAAATGGCGTCGGAGCGTACAATGAGCAGTTCTTC. This encodes CASSLNGVGAYNEQFF.

This clone was counted only a few times. The chain uses TRBV7-9 and TRBJ1-2; unclear D gene. Trimming left V 4 bases short and J 4 bases short, with 10 bases between. This CDR3 is 13 amino acids long. CDR1 and CDR2 (germline): SEHNR, FQNEAQ (reference sequence). The CDR3 region has the DNA TGTGCCAGCAGCTCCCCTACGACCTATGGCTACACCTTC. It specifies CASSSPTTYGYTF.

This chain connects TRBV4-3 to TRBJ1-1; D call uncertain. CDR1 LGHNA and CDR2 YSLEER come from the germline V gene. This CDR3 comprises 15 residues. Trimming took 10 bases from V and 1 from J, leaving 19 bases between them. This CDR3 reads CATAAWGRENTEAFF. The CDR3 DNA reads TGCGCCACCGCGGCATGGGGAAGGGAGAACACTGAAGCTTTCTTT.

The genes are TRBV9 and TRBJ1-2, with a weak D call TRBD1 (6 bases). V lost 4 bases and J lost 2, with 18 bases in between. CDR3 size: 16 residues. CDR1 is SGDLS and CDR2 is YYNGEE in the germline V gene. CDR3 bases: TGTGCCAGCAGCAAACCCGGGGGCTTCCTAAACTATGGCTACACCTTC. Translating gives CASSKPGGFLNYGYTF.

V and J are TRBV27 and TRBJ2-3, with D hard to call. The length of the CDR3 is 16 residues. CDR1 MNHEY and CDR2 SMNVEV come from the germline V gene (reference sequence). Trimming stripped 2 bases from V and 0 bases from J, with 12 bases between. The CDR3 spells CASSLINPTSTDTQYF. For the CDR3, the DNA is TGTGCCAGCAGTTTAATAAACCCTACTAGCACAGATACGCAGTATTTT.

The V call is TRBV29-1, the J call TRBJ2-4; D is undetermined. Per germline, CDR1 SQVTM and CDR2 ANQGSEA. V gave up 4 bases and J gave up 9 bases, with 13 bases separating them. There are 12 residues in the CDR3. The CDR3 spells CSVGVGPAIQYF. The CDR3 coding sequence is TGCAGCGTTGGGGTAGGCCCCGCCATTCAGTACTTC. The whole variable domain, remainder taken from reference TRBV29-1 and TRBJ2-4, is SAVISQKPSRDICQRGTSLTIQCQVDSQVTMMFWYRQQPGQSLTLIATANQGSEATYESGFVIDKFPISRPNLTFSTLTVSNMSPEDSSIYLCSVGVGPAIQYFGAGTRLSVL.

The chain has TRBV11-2 and TRBJ2-1, with 11 bases aligning to TRBD2. V was clipped by 3 bases and J by 4 bases; unmatched bases: 11. Germline CDR1 is SGHAT and CDR2 is FQNNGV. There are 18 residues in the CDR3. The CDR3 here is CASSFQVAGGQPYNEQFF. CDR3 nucleotide sequence: TGTGCCAGCAGCTTCCAGGTAGCGGGAGGGCAGCCGTACAATGAGCAGTTCTTC. The whole variable domain, remainder taken from reference TRBV11-2 and TRBJ2-1, is EAGVAQSPRYKIIEKRQSVAFWCNPISGHATLYWYQQILGQGPKLLIQFQNNGVVDDSQLPKDRFSAERLKGVDSTLKIQPAKLEDSAVYLCASSFQVAGGQPYNEQFFGPGTRLTVL.

The chain is built from TRBV2 and TRBJ1-2, with no clear D. The ends were cut back, 4 bases at V and 0 bases at J, with 9 bases in the middle. Germline V gene lookup returns CDR1 SNHLY and CDR2 FYNNEI. The CDR3 length is 14 residues. The CDR3 here is CASSGGRSNYGYTF. Written as DNA, the CDR3 is TGTGCCAGCAGTGGCGGCCGTTCTAACTATGGCTACACCTTC.

The chain is built from TRBV11-2 and TRBJ2-1, with 7 bases lining up with TRBD1. The CDR3 contains 11 residues. Losses at the gene ends were 5 bases for V and 10 bases for J; bases not matched to a gene: 2. Germline V gene lookup returns CDR1 SGHAT and CDR2 FQNNGV. The CDR3 DNA follows: TGTGCCAGCAGCACAGGGGAGGAGCAGTTCTTC. Translation gives CASSTGEEQFF.

The chain has TRBV28 and TRBJ1-5; maybe TRBD1 (5 bases). The V gene lost 7 bases and the J gene lost 4 bases, with 14 bases spanning the gap. The CDR3 consists of 14 residues. CDR1 and CDR2 from the germline V gene are MDHEN and SYDVKM. The CDR3 DNA reads TGTGCCAGCACCGGGACCGGGTGGAATCAGCCCCAGCATTTT. It codes for CASTGTGWNQPQHF.